The rows below give T cell receptor beta chains drawn from one sample of a study of lymphopenia after photon versus proton radiotherapy. Assay used: immunoSEQ multiplex PCR; TCRdb lists only in-frame clones, some missing. The repertoire holds around 24,000 clones, around four fifths seen once, with more than 3% in the top ten. Sequencing used peripheral blood, obtained from a patient treated with photon-based radiotherapy. The receptors come from a woman in her forties or fifties with pancreatic cancer. CDR3s include the opening cysteine and the closing phenylalanine or tryptophan. D genes are given only for firm matches. Some rows have no size entry. The others give once, few or many, or a class for an expanded clone.

V: TRBV11-2
J: TRBJ1-3
D: -
size: -
DNA: TGTGCCAGCACGTCGGTGGGGGGAGGAAACACCATATATTTT
CDR3: CASTSVGGGNTIYF

V: TRBV18
J: TRBJ2-5
D: -
size: -
DNA: TGTGCCAGCTCACGGTATTCGGAGACCCAGTACTTC
CDR3: CASSRYSETQYF

V: TRBV5-6
J: TRBJ2-7
D: -
size: -
DNA: TGTGCCAGCAGCTTGGACCCCAGGAAGAGCTACGAGCAGTACTTC
CDR3: CASSLDPRKSYEQYF

V: TRBV11-2
J: TRBJ1-1
D: TRBD1
size: few
DNA: TGTGCCAGCAGCTTACGGGCCTCAGGGGGCTTTGAAGCTTTCTTT
CDR3: CASSLRASGGFEAFF

V: TRBV21-1
J: TRBJ2-1
D: -
size: few
DNA: TGTGCCAGCCCCCGTGGGGTAGCGGGAGGGCCGGGAAATGAGCAGTTCTTC
CDR3: CASPRGVAGGPGNEQFF

V: TRBV6-6
J: TRBJ1-1
D: TRBD1
size: -
DNA: TGTGCCAGCAGCCATGACAGGGAGTTAGCTTTCTTT
CDR3: CASSHDRELAFF

V: TRBV15
J: TRBJ2-7
D: -
size: -
DNA: TGTGCCACCAGCAGAGGCGGCCTAAGGGAGCAGTACTTC
CDR3: CATSRGGLREQYF

V: TRBV5-6
J: TRBJ1-2
D: -
size: -
DNA: TGTGCCAGCAGCTTGGTGGGGGCTGCGAGCTATGGCTACACCTTC
CDR3: CASSLVGAASYGYTF

V: TRBV7-2
J: TRBJ2-7
D: -
size: -
DNA: TGTGCCAGCAGCCCCTCCTACGAGCAGTACTTC
CDR3: CASSPSYEQYF

V: TRBV10-2
J: TRBJ2-3
D: -
size: -
DNA: TGCGCCAGCGGGGATCGGAAACTCTGGGATACGCAGTATTTT
CDR3: CASGDRKLWDTQYF

V: TRBV27
J: TRBJ2-5
D: -
size: -
DNA: TGTGCCAGCAGACCTGTCGGCTACCAAGAGACCCAGTACTTC
CDR3: CASRPVGYQETQYF